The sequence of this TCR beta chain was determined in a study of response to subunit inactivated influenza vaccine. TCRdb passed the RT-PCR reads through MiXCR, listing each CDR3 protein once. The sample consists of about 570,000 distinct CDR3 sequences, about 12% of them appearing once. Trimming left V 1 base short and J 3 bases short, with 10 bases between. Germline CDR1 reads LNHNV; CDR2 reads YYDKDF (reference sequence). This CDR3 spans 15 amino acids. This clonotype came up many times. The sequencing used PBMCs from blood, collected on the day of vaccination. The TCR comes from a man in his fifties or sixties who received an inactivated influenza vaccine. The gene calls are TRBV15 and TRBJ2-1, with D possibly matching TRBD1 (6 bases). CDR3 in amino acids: CATSRAQGLYNEQFF. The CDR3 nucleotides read TGTGCCACCAGCAGAGCACAGGGTCTCTACAATGAGCAGTTCTTC.